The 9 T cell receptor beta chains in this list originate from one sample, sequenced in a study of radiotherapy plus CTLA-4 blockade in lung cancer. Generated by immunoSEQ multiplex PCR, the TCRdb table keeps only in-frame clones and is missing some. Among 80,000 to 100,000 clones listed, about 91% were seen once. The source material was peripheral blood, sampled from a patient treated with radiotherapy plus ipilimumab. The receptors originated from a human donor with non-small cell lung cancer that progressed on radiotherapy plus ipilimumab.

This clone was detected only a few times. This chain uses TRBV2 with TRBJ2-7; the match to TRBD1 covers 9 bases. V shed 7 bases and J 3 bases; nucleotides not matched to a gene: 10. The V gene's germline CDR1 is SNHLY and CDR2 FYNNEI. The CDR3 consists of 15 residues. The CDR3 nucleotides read TGTGCCAGCAAACTCAATGCGGGACAGGGCTACGAGCAGTACTTC. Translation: CASKLNAGQGYEQYF.

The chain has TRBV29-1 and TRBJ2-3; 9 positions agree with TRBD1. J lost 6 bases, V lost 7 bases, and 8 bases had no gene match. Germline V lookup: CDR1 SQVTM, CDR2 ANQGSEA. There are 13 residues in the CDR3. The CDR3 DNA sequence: TGCAGCGACCGGGACAGGGTCTCCGATACGCAGTATTTT. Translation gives CSDRDRVSDTQYF.

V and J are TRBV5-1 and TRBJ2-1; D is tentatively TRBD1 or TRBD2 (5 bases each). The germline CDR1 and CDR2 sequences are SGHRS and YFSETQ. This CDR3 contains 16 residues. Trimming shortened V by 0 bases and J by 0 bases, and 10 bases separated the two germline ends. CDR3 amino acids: CASSLAGTSSYNEQFF. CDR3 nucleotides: TGCGCCAGCAGCTTGGCCGGGACCAGCTCCTACAATGAGCAGTTCTTC.

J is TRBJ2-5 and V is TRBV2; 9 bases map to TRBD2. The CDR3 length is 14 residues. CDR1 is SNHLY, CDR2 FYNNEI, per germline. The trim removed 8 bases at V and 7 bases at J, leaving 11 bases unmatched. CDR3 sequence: CASLQREDLGTQYF. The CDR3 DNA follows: TGTGCCAGCCTCCAGCGGGAGGACCTCGGGACCCAGTACTTC.

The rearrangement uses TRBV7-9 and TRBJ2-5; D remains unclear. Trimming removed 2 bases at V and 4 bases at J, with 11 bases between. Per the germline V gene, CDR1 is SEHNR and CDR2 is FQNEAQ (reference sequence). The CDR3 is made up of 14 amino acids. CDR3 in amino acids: CASSLREVGETQYF. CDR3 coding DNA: TGTGCCAGCAGCTTACGCGAGGTGGGAGAGACCCAGTACTTC.

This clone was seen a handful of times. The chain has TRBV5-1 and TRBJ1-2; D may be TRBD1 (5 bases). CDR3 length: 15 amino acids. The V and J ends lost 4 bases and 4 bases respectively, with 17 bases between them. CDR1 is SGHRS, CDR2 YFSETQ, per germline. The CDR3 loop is CASSPDGTAAYGYTF. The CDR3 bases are TGCGCCAGCAGCCCGGACGGGACTGCAGCCTATGGCTACACCTTC.

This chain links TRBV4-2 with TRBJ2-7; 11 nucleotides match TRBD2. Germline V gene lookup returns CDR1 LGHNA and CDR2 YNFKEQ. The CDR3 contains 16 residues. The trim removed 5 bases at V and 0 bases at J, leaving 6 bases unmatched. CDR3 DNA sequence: TGTGCCAGCAGCGCTGGACTAGCGGGCAACTCCTACGAGCAGTACTTC. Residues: CASSAGLAGNSYEQYF.

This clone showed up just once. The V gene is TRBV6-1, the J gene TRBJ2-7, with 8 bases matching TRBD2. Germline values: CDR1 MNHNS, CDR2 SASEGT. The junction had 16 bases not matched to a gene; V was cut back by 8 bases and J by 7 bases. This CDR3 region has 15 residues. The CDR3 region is CASSTSGLVSGEQYF. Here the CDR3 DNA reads TGTGCCAGCTCTACCTCGGGACTAGTATCGGGTGAGCAGTACTTC.

CDR3 in amino acids: CASGLTSGDYGTQYF. The CDR3 DNA reads as TGTGCTAGTGGTCTGACTAGCGGGGATTACGGTACGCAGTATTTT. The chain has TRBV12-5 and TRBJ2-3; 11 bases match TRBD2. Germline values: CDR1 LGHNT, CDR2 FRNRAP. V lost 5 bases and J lost 8; bases outside the gene matches: 9. The CDR3 extends over 15 amino acids.